The text below deals with one T cell receptor (beta chain). Germline assignment: CDR1 SGHRS and CDR2 YFSETQ. V was pared by 4 bases and J by 3 bases, with 13 bases between. CDR3 size: 14 residues. The sample is drawn from a study of T cell responses to AZD1222 COVID-19 vaccine. Profiled with immunoSEQ multiplex PCR; TCRdb holds only in-frame clones, not every one. The sample consists of 100,000 to 150,000 clones, 75% to 95% of them appearing once. The source material was peripheral blood, sampled 28 days after the second AZD1222 dose. The chain has TRBV5-1 and TRBJ1-1; D remains ambiguous. The receptor was isolated from an adult who received the AZD1222 COVID-19 vaccine. The CDR3 loop reads CASSHSGRDTEAFF. In DNA form, the CDR3 reads TGCGCCAGCAGCCACTCGGGGAGGGACACTGAAGCTTTCTTT.